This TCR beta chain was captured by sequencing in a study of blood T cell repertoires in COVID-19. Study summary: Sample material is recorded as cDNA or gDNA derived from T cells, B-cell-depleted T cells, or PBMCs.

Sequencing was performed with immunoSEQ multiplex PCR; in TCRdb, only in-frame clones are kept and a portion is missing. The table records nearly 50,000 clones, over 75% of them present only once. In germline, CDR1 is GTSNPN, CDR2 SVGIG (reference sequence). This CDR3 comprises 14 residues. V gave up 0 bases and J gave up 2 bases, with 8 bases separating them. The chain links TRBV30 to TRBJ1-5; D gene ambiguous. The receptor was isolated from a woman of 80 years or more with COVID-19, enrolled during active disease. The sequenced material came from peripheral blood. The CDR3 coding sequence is TGTGCCTGGAGTGTACGAGGAGGCAATCAGCCCCAGCATTTT. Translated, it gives CAWSVRGGNQPQHF. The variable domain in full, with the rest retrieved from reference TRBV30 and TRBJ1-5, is SQTIHQWPATLVQPVGSPLSLECTVEGTSNPNLYWYRQAAGRGLQLLFYSVGIGQISSEVPQNLSASRPQDRQFILSSKKLLLSDSGFYLCAWSVRGGNQPQHFGDGTRLSIL.